This T cell receptor beta chain was sequenced in a study of response to subunit inactivated influenza vaccine. The CDR3 runs 16 residues. Looked up from germline, CDR1 is SGHRS and CDR2 is YFSETQ. Trimming cost V 4 bases and J 5 bases; bases outside gene matches: 6. TCRdb re-called the RT-PCR reads with MiXCR, one entry per CDR3 protein. The table lists about 700,000 distinct CDR3 sequences, 12% to 15% of them singletons. This clonotype originated in a man aged 45-65 years who received an inactivated influenza vaccine. This sample comprised PBMCs from blood, obtained 14 to 15 days before vaccination. The chain employs TRBV5-1 and TRBJ2-3; TRBD2 matches 14 bases. The CDR3 DNA reads TGCGCCAGCAGCCAGGGACTAGCGGGAGTGGTAGATACGCAGTATTTT. Amino acids: CASSQGLAGVVDTQYF.